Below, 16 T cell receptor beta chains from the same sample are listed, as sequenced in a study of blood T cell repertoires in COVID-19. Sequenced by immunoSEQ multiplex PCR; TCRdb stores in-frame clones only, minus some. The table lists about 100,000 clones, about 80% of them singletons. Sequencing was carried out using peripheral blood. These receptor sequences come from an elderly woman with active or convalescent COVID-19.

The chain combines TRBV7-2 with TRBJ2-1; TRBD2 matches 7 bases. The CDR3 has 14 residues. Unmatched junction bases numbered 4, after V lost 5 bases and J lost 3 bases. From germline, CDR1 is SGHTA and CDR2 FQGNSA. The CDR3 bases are TGTGCCAGCAGCCGGGGACTAAACTACAATGAGCAGTTCTTC. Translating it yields CASSRGLNYNEQFF.

The CDR3 protein is CASSQQSSGGPTYEQYF. Written as DNA, the CDR3 is TGTGCCAGCAGCCAACAATCTAGCGGGGGACCAACCTACGAGCAGTACTTC. The rearrangement uses TRBV3-1 (or the pseudogene TRBV3-2) and TRBJ2-7; the match to TRBD2 covers 10 bases. Germline-derived CDR1 and CDR2 are LGHDT and YNNKEL (reference sequence). The CDR3 contains 17 residues. Trimming took 2 bases from V and 2 from J; bases not matched to a gene: 9.

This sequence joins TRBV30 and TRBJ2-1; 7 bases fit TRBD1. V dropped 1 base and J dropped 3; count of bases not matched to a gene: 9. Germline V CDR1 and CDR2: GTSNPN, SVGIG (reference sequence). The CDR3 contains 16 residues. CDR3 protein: CAWSATTGRGYNEQFF. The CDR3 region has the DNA TGTGCCTGGAGTGCGACGACAGGGAGAGGCTACAATGAGCAGTTCTTC.

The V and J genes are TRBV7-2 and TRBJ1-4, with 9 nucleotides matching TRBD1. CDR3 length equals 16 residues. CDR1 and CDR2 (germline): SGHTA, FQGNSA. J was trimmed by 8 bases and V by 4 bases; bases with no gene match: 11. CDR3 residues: CASSSRKGQGNEKLFF. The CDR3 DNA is TGTGCCAGCAGCTCTAGAAAGGGACAGGGAAACGAAAAACTGTTTTTT. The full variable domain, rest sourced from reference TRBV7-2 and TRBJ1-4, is GAGVSQSPSNKVTEKGKDVELRCDPISGHTALYWYRQSLGQGLEFLIYFQGNSAPDKSGLPSDRFSAERTGGSVSTLTIQRTQQEDSAVYLCASSSRKGQGNEKLFFGSGTQLSVL.

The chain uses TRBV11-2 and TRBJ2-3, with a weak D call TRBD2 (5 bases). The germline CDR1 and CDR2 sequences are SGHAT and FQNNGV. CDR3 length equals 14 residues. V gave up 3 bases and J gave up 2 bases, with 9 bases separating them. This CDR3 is CASSLNLATDTQYF. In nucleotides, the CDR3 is TGTGCCAGCAGCTTGAATCTAGCCACAGATACGCAGTATTTT.

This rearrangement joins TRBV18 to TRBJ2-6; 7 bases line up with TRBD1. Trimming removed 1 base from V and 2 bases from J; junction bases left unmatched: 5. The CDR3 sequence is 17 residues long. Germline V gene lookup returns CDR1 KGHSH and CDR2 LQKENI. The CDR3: CASSPQGALTGANVLTF. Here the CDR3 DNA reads TGTGCCAGCTCACCACAGGGGGCGCTTACTGGGGCCAACGTCCTGACTTTC.

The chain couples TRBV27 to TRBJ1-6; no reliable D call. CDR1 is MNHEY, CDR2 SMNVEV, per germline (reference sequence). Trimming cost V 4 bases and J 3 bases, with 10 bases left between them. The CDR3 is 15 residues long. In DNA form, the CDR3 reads TGTGCCAGCAGTTCTAGGCAAAACTATAATTCACCCCTCCACTTT. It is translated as CASSSRQNYNSPLHF.

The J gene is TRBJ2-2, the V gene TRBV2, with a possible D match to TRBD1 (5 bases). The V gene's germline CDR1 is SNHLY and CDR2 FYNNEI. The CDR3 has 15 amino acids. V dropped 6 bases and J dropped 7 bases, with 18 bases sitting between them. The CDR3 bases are TGTGCCAGCAGCACCACCGCCAGGGTGGTCGGGGAGCTGTTTTTT. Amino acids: CASSTTARVVGELFF.

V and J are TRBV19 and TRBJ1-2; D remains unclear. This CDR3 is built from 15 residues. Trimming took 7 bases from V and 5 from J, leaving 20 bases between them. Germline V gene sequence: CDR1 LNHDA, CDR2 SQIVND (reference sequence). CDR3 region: CASTISLAREYGYTF. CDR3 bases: TGTGCCAGTACCATATCCCTTGCGCGGGAGTATGGCTACACCTTC.

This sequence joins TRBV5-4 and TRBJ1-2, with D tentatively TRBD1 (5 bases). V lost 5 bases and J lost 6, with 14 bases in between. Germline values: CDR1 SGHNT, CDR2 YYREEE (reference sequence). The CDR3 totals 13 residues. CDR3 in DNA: TGTGCCAGCAGGGTGGGGGGATTGGATGGCTACACCTTC. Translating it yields CASRVGGLDGYTF.

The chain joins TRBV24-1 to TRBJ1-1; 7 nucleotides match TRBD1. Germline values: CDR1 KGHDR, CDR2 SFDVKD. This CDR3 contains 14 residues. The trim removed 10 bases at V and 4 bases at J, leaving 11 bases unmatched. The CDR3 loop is CATPRDREFTEAFF. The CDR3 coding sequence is TGTGCCACTCCCCGAGACAGGGAATTCACTGAAGCTTTCTTT.

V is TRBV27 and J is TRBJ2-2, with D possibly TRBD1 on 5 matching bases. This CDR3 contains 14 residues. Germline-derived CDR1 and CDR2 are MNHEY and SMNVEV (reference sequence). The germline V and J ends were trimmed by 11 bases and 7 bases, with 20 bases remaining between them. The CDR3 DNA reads TGTGCCCAAAGTCCCAGGGATTGGAGCGGGGAGCTGTTTTTT. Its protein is CAQSPRDWSGELFF.

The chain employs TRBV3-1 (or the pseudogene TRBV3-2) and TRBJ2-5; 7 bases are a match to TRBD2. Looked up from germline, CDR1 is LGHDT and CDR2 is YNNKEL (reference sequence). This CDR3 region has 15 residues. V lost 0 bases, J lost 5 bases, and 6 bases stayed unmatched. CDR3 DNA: TGTGCCAGCAGCCAAGATCTTTTGGGAGGGGAGACCCAGTACTTC. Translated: CASSQDLLGGETQYF.

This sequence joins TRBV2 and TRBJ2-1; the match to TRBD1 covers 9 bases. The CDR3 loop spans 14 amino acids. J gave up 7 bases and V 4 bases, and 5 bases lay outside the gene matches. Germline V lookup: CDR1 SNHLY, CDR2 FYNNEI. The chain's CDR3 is CASSVGTGKNEQFF. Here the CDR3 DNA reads TGTGCCAGCAGTGTTGGGACAGGGAAAAATGAGCAGTTCTTC.

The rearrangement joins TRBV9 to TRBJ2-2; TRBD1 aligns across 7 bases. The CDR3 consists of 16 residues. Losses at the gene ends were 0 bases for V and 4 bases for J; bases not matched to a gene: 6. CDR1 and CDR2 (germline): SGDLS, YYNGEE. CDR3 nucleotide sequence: TGTGCCAGCAGCGTAGCTTCCGGGACAGTCACCGGGGAGCTGTTTTTT. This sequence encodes CASSVASGTVTGELFF.

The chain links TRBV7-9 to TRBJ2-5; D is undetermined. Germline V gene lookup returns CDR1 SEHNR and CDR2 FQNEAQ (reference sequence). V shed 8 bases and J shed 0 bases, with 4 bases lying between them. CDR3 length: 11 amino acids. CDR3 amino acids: CASEDQETQYF. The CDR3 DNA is TGTGCCAGCGAGGACCAAGAGACCCAGTACTTC.